Below, 9 T cell receptor beta chains from the same sample are listed, as sequenced in a study of blood T cells in healthy people across ages. For the second PCR, which ran for about 6 to 11 cycles, a sample-barcoded 5' primer and a J-beta primer mix were used. TCRdb recomputed calls from the 5' RACE reads with MiXCR, one row per CDR3 protein. This sample carries roughly 1,300,000 distinct CDR3 sequences, 59% of them seen once, and the ten largest clones take roughly 6.3%. Sequencing was performed on blood. These TCRs come from a man in his late teens or twenties in good health.

The chain employs TRBV18 and TRBJ2-4, with D unresolved. The DNA matches TRBJ2-7 better at its end, which makes the J call doubtful. The germline gives CDR1 KGHSH, CDR2 LQKENI. The CDR3 covers 12 residues. The CDR3 region is CASSPNDHEQYF. DNA of the CDR3: TGTGCCAGCTCACCAAATGACCACGAGCAGTACTTC.

The chain combines TRBV2 with TRBJ2-2; D could derive from TRBD1 or TRBD2 (5 bases each). There are 16 residues in the CDR3. The V and J ends lost 2 bases and 5 bases respectively, with 15 bases between them. From germline, CDR1 is SNHLY and CDR2 FYNNEI. This CDR3 reads CASSESSRGPTGELFF. The CDR3 nucleotides are TGTGCCAGCAGTGAAAGTAGTAGGGGACCTACCGGGGAGCTGTTTTTT.

The chain carries TRBV6-1 and TRBJ1-2; 8 nucleotides match TRBD1. The CDR3 is 15 amino acids. The junction had 11 bases not matched to a gene; V was cut back by 4 bases and J by 7 bases. Per the germline V gene, CDR1 is MNHNS and CDR2 is SASEGT. The DNA for the CDR3 is TGTGCCAGCAGTGGAAGATCCGGGACAGGATTTGGCTACACCTTC. Protein sequence: CASSGRSGTGFGYTF.

The chain employs TRBV20-1 and TRBJ2-1, with 16 bases matching TRBD2. The CDR3 is 18 residues long. V was pared by 4 bases and J by 1 base, with 7 bases of the junction left unmatched. Germline-derived CDR1 and CDR2 are DFQATT and SNEGSKA (reference sequence). CDR3 in DNA: TGCAGTGCTAACGCGGGACTAGCGGGAGGGCTTTCCTACAATGAGCAGTTCTTC. This encodes CSANAGLAGGLSYNEQFF.

This clonotype was recorded a few times. The rearrangement joins TRBV10-3 to TRBJ1-5; a weak D match, TRBD1 (6 bases). CDR1 is ENHRY, CDR2 SYGVKD, per germline. CDR3 length: 15 residues. V lost 10 bases and J 1 base, leaving 17 bases between the germline ends. This CDR3 is CATRALGASNQPQHF. The CDR3, as DNA: TGTGCCACCCGCGCGTTGGGGGCAAGCAATCAGCCCCAGCATTTT.

The chain combines TRBV9 with TRBJ2-5, with D tentatively TRBD1 or TRBD2 (5 bases each). The CDR3 length is 14 residues. V lost 0 bases to trimming and J lost 4 bases, with 10 bases between them. Germline V gene sequence: CDR1 SGDLS, CDR2 YYNGEE. This chain's CDR3 is CASSVDGTVETQYF. CDR3 DNA: TGTGCCAGCAGCGTAGATGGGACCGTAGAGACCCAGTACTTC.

V usage is TRBV6-1 and J usage is TRBJ2-7, with unresolved D. The germline CDR1 and CDR2 sequences are MNHNS and SASEGT. V was trimmed by 0 bases and J by 0 bases, leaving 12 bases between them. This CDR3 has 16 residues. In nucleotides, the CDR3 is TGTGCCAGCAGTGAAGCTCGGGCCCGAAACTCCTACGAGCAGTACTTC. Translation gives CASSEARARNSYEQYF.

This clonotype has only a few counts. J is TRBJ2-3 and V is TRBV2; no clear D. Looked up from germline, CDR1 is SNHLY and CDR2 is FYNNEI. The CDR3 totals 13 residues. Trimming left V 4 bases short and J 6 bases short, with 11 bases between. The CDR3 coding sequence is TGTGCCAGCAGTGTCGACTTTGGGGATACGCAGTATTTT. Translated: CASSVDFGDTQYF.

This clonotype appeared many times. This sequence joins TRBV7-2 and TRBJ2-6; D remains unclear. Germline values: CDR1 SGHTA, CDR2 FQGNSA. Trimming took 1 base from V and 0 from J, leaving 4 bases between them. CDR3 length: 15 residues. This CDR3 reads CASSLGDSGANVLTF. CDR3 nucleotides: TGTGCCAGCAGCTTAGGGGACTCTGGGGCCAACGTCCTGACTTTC.